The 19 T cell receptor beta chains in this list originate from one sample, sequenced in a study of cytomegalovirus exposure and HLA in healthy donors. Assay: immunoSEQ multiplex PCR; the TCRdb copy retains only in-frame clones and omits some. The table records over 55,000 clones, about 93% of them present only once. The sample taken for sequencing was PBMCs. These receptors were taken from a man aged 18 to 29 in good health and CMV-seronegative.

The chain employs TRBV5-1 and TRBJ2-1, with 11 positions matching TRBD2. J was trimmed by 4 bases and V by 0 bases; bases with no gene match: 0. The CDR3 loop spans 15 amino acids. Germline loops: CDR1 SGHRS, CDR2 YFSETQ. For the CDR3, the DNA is TGCGCCAGCAGCTTGGGACTAGCGGGGTACAATGAGCAGTTCTTC. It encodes CASSLGLAGYNEQFF.

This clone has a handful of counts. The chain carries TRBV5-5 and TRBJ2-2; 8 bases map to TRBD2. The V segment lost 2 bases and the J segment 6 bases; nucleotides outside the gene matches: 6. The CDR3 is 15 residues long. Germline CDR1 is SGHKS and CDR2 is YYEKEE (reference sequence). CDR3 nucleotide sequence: TGTGCCAGCAGCTTTATGGCGGGAGGTGCCGGGGAGCTGTTTTTT. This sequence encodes CASSFMAGGAGELFF.

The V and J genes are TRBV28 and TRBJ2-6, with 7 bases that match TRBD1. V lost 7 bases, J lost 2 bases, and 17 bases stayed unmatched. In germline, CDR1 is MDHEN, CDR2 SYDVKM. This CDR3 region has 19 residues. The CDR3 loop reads CASTPRGRQGSTGANVLTF. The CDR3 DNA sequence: TGTGCCAGCACCCCAAGGGGCCGACAGGGCTCTACTGGGGCCAACGTCCTGACTTTC. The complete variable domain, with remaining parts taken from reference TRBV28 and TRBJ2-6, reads DVKVTQSSRYLVKRTGEKVFLECVQDMDHENMFWYRQDPGLGLRLIYFSYDVKMKEKGDIPEGYSVSREKKERFSLILESASTNQTSMYLCASTPRGRQGSTGANVLTFGAGSRLTVL.

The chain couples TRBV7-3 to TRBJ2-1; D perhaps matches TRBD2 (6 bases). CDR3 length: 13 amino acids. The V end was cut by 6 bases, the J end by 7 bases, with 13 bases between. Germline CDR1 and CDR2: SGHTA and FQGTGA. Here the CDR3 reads CASSTLRGNEQFF. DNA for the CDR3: TGTGCCAGCAGTACGCTACGGGGGAATGAGCAGTTCTTC.

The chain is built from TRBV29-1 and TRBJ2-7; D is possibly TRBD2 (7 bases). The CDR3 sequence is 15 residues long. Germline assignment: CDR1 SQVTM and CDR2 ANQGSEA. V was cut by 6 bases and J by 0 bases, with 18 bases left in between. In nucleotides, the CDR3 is TGCAGCGTGAGGGGGGGGGTCCAACCCTCCTACGAGCAGTACTTC. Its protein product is CSVRGGVQPSYEQYF.

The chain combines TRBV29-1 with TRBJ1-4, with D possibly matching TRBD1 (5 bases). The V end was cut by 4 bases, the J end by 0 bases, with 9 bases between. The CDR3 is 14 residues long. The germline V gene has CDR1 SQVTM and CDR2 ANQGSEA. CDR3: CSVGRAPTNEKLFF. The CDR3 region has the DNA TGCAGCGTTGGCAGGGCCCCAACTAATGAAAAACTGTTTTTT.

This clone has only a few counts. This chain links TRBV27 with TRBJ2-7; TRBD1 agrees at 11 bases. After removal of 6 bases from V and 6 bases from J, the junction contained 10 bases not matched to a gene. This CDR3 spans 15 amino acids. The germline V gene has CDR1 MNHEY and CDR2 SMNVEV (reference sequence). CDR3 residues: CASSAPGQGVREQYF. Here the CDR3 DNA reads TGTGCCAGCAGCGCGCCGGGACAGGGGGTTCGCGAGCAGTACTTC.

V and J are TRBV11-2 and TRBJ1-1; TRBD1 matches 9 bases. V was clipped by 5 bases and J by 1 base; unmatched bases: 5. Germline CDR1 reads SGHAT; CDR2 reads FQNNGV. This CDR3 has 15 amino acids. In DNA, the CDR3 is TGTGCCAGCAGCCGCCCGGACAGGGGGAACACTGAAGCTTTCTTT. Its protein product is CASSRPDRGNTEAFF.

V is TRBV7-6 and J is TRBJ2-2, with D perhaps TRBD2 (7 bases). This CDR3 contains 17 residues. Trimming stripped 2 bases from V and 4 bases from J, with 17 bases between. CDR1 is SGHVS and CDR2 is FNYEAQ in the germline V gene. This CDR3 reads CASSLRGGGYATGELFF. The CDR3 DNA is TGTGCCAGCAGCTTACGAGGGGGGGGATATGCCACCGGGGAGCTGTTTTTT.

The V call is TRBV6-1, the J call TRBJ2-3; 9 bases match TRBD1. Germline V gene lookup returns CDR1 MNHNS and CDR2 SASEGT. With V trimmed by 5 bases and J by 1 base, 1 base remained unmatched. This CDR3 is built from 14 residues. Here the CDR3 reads CASSRTGGTDTQYF. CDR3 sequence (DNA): TGTGCCAGCAGTAGGACAGGGGGCACAGATACGCAGTATTTT.

CDR3 coding DNA: TGTGCCAGTAGTATACAGTATAGCAATCAGCCCCAGCATTTT. Residues: CASSIQYSNQPQHF. The genes are TRBV19 and TRBJ1-5; no clear D gene. The ends were cut back, 2 bases at V and 0 bases at J, with 5 bases in the middle. Germline CDR1 LNHDA, CDR2 SQIVND (reference sequence). The CDR3 contains 14 residues.

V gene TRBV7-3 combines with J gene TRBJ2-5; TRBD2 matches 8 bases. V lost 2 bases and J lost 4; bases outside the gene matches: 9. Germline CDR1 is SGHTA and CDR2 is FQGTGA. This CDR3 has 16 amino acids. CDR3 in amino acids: CASSLSGRVTSETQYF. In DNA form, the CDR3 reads TGTGCCAGCAGCTTATCCGGGAGGGTCACTTCAGAGACCCAGTACTTC.

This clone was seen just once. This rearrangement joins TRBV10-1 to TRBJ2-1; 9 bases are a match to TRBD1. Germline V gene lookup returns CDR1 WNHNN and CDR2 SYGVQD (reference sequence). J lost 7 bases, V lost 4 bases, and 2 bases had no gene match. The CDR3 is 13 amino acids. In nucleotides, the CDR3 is TGCGCCAGCAGTGGCGGACAGGGGAATGAGCAGTTCTTC. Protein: CASSGGQGNEQFF.

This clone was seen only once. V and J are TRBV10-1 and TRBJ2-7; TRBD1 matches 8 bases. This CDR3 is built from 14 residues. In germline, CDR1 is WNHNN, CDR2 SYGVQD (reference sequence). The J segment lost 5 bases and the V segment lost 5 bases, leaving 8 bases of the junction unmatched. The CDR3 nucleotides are TGCGCCAGCAGTTGGGACAGGACATCCCACGAGCAGTACTTC. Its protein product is CASSWDRTSHEQYF.

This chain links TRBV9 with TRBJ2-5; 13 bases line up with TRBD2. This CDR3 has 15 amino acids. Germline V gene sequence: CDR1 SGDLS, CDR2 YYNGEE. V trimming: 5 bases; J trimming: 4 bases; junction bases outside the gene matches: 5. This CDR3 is CASRAGLAGVETQYF. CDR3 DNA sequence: TGTGCCAGCAGAGCCGGACTAGCGGGAGTAGAGACCCAGTACTTC.

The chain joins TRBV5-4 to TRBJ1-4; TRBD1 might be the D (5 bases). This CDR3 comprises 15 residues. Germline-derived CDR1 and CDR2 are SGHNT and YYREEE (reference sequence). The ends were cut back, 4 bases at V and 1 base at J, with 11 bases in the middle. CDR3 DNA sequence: TGTGCCAGCAGCGACCGACAGCAAACTAATGAAAAACTGTTTTTT. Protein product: CASSDRQQTNEKLFF.

CDR3 nucleotides: TGTGCCAGCAGCAAGACAGGGTATCATGGTGCAACTAATGAAAAACTGTTTTTT. Protein product: CASSKTGYHGATNEKLFF. The chain joins TRBV6-4 to TRBJ1-4, with TRBD1 matching 7 bases. This CDR3 spans 18 amino acids. J gave up 0 bases and V 6 bases, and 13 bases lay outside the gene matches. In germline, CDR1 is MRHNA, CDR2 SNTAGT.

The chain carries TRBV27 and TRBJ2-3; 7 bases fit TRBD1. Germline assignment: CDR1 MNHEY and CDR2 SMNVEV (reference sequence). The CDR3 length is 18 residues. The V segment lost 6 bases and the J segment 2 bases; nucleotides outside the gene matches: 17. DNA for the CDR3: TGTGCCAGCAGCCGCAGGGGGATCGAACGTCTAGTCACAGATACGCAGTATTTT. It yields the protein CASSRRGIERLVTDTQYF.

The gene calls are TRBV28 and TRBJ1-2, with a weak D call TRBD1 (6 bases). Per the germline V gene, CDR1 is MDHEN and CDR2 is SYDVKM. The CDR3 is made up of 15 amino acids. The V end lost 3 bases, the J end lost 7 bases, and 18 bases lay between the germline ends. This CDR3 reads CASSFSEGGRGGYTF. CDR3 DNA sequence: TGTGCCAGCAGTTTTTCCGAGGGGGGGCGGGGTGGCTACACCTTC.